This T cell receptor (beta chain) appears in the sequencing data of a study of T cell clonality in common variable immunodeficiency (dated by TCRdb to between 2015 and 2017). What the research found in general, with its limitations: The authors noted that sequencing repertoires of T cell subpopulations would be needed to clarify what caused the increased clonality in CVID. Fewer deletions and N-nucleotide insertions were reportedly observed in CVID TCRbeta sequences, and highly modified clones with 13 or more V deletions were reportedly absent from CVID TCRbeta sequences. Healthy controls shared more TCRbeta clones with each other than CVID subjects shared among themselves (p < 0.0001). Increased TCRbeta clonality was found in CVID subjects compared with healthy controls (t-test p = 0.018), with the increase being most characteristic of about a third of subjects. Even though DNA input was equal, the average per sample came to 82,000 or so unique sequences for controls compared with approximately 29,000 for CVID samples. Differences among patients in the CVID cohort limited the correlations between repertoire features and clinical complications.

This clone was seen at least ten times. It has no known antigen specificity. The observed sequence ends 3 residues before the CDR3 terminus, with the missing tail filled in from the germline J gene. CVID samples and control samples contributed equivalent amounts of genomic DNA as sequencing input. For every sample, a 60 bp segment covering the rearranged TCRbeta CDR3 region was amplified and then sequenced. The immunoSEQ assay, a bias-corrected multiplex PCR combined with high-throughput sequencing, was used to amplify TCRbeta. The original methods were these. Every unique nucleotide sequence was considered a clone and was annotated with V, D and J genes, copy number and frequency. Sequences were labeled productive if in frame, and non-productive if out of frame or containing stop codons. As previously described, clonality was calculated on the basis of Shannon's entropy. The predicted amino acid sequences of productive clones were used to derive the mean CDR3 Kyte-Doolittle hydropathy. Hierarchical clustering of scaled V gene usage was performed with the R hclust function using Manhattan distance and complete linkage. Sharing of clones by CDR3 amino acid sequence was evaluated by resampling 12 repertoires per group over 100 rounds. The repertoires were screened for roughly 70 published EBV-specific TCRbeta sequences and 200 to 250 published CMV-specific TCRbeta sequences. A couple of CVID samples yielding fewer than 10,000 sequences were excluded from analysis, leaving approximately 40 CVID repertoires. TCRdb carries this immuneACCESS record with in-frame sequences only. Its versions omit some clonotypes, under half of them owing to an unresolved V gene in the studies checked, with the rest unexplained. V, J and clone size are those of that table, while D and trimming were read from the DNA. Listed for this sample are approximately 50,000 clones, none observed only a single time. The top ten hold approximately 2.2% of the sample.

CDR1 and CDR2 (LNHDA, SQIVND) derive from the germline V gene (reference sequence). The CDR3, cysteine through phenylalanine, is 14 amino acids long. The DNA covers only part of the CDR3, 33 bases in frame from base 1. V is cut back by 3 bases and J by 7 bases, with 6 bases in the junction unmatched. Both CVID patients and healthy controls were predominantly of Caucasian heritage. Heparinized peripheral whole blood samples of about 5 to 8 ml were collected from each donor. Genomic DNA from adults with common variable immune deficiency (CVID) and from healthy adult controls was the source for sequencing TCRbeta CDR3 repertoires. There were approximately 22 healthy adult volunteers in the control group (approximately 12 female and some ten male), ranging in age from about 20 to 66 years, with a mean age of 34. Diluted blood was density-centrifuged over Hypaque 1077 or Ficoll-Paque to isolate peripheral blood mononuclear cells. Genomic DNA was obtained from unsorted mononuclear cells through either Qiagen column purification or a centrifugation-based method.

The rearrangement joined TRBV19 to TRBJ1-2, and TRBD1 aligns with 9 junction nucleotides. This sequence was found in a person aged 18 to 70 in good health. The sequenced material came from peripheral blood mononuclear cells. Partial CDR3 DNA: TGTGCCAGTAGTATGATGGACAGGGGACTTGGC. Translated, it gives CASSMMDRGLG. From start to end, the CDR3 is CASSMMDRGLGYTF.